This T cell receptor (beta chain) was captured by sequencing in a study of blood T cells in healthy people across ages. This clonotype was observed a single time. Its specificity is not known. The use of a sample-barcoded 5' primer and a J-beta primer mix characterized a second PCR of 7 to 11 cycles. MiXCR, applied by TCRdb to the 5' RACE reads, yields one record per CDR3 protein. The repertoire holds 650,000 to 1,000,000 distinct CDR3 sequences, with under 40% as singletons. V was trimmed by 5 bases and J by 7 bases, leaving 8 bases between them. CDR3 size: 12 residues. Germline V gene sequence: CDR1 SEHNR, CDR2 FQNEAQ (reference sequence). Study-level findings and limits: The study found more naive CD4+ cells and higher diversity in long-lived than aged donors. Estimated diversity, derived from one million T cells, was regarded as an underestimate. The study could not conclusively compare naive and antigen-experienced cells, given its unsorted PBMCs.

This receptor was taken from a young man in good health. The gene calls are TRBV7-9 and TRBJ2-2, with D uncertain. Sequenced sample: blood. The CDR3 DNA follows: TGTGCCAGCAGCCCTTCCGACGGGGAGCTGTTTTTT. It codes for CASSPSDGELFF. Variable domain in full (rest from reference TRBV7-9 and TRBJ2-2): DTGVSQNPRHKITKRGQNVTFRCDPISEHNRLYWYRQTLGQGPEFLTYFQNEAQLEKSRLLSDRFSAERPKGSFSTLEIQRTEQGDSAMYLCASSPSDGELFFGEGSRLTVL.